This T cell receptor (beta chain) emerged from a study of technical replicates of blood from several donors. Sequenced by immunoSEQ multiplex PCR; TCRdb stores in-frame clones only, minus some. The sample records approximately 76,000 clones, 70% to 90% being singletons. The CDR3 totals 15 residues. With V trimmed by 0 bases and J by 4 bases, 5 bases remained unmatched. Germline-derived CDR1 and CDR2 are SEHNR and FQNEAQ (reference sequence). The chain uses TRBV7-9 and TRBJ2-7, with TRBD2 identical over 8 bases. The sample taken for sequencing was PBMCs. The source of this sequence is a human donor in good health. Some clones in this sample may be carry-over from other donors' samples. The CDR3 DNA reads TGTGCCAGCAGCTTAGCGTCCGCGGGAGGTTACGAGCAGTACTTC. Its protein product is CASSLASAGGYEQYF.